Listed here are 11 T cell receptor beta chains from one sample, sequenced in a study of T cell changes during pregnancy in multiple sclerosis. Clones were read by immunoSEQ multiplex PCR, and TCRdb kept only the in-frame ones, dropping some. This sample has 98,000 or so clones; over 85% occur once, and the top ten carry 0.99%. The sequenced sample was peripheral blood, obtained after pregnancy. The receptors derive from a female donor with multiple sclerosis, enrolled in a pregnancy study.

A single count supports this clone. J is TRBJ1-1 and V is TRBV5-4, with D maybe TRBD1 (6 bases). Germline assignment: CDR1 SGHNT and CDR2 YYREEE (reference sequence). The CDR3 totals 16 residues. The V gene lost 3 bases and the J gene lost 5 bases, with 20 bases spanning the gap. This CDR3 is CASSSGDTGWGTEAFF. The DNA for the CDR3 is TGTGCCAGCAGCTCCGGGGATACAGGGTGGGGGACTGAAGCTTTCTTT. Looking up the rest from reference TRBV5-4 and TRBJ1-1 gives the full variable domain: ETGVTQSPTHLIKTRGQQVTLRCSSQSGHNTVSWYQQALGQGPQFIFQYYREEENGRGNFPPRFSGLQFPNYSSELNVNALELDDSALYLCASSSGDTGWGTEAFFGQGTRLTVV.

The V call is TRBV19, the J call TRBJ1-4, with D hard to call. The CDR3 spans 14 residues. Trimming pared 9 bases from V and 8 bases from J, leaving 19 bases between. CDR1 and CDR2 from the germline V gene are LNHDA and SQIVND (reference sequence). The CDR3 spells CASPRSGCEEKLFF. In nucleotides, the CDR3 is TGTGCCAGCCCTAGATCTGGGTGTGAGGAAAAACTGTTTTTT.

This chain uses TRBV27 with TRBJ2-7; D perhaps matches TRBD2 (5 bases). The CDR3 spans 13 residues. Germline loops: CDR1 MNHEY, CDR2 SMNVEV (reference sequence). With 7 bases removed from V and 0 bases from J, the gap between germline ends came to 10 bases. The CDR3 DNA reads TGTGCCAGCATGAGCGGAAGCTCCTACGAGCAGTACTTC. Translated: CASMSGSSYEQYF.

This clone was detected once. The chain links TRBV19 to TRBJ1-5, with D unclear. This CDR3 has 14 residues. V lost 3 bases to trimming and J lost 1 base, with 7 bases between them. The germline CDR1 and CDR2 sequences are LNHDA and SQIVND (reference sequence). The CDR3 loop reads CASSMGGSNQPQHF. The CDR3 nucleotides are TGTGCCAGTAGTATGGGAGGGAGCAATCAGCCCCAGCATTTT.

This rearrangement joins TRBV4-2 to TRBJ2-4, with 8 bases matching TRBD2. This CDR3 spans 14 amino acids. J was trimmed by 11 bases and V by 0 bases; bases with no gene match: 6. Germline CDR1 LGHNA, CDR2 YNFKEQ. CDR3 protein: CASSQEVGAGVQYF. The CDR3 nucleotides read TGTGCCAGCAGCCAAGAAGTGGGAGCGGGAGTTCAGTACTTC.

This clone was counted once. J is TRBJ1-2 and V is TRBV19; TRBD1 is a possible D gene (6 bases). V was pared by 3 bases and J by 5 bases, with 22 bases between. Germline V gene sequence: CDR1 LNHDA, CDR2 SQIVND (reference sequence). This CDR3 is 17 amino acids long. CDR3 sequence reads: CASSITSRQVRLYGYTF. The CDR3, as DNA: TGTGCCAGTAGTATTACCTCGCGACAGGTCCGTCTTTATGGCTACACCTTC.

The chain carries TRBV11-2 and TRBJ2-5; 14 positions agree with TRBD2. V was clipped by 3 bases and J by 2 bases; unmatched bases: 8. Germline assignment: CDR1 SGHAT and CDR2 FQNNGV. The CDR3 length is 18 residues. The CDR3 loop reads CASSFGRLAGGPQETQYF. For the CDR3, the DNA is TGTGCCAGCAGCTTTGGGAGACTAGCGGGAGGGCCACAAGAGACCCAGTACTTC.

The chain combines TRBV6-1 with TRBJ1-1; possibly TRBD1 for D (6 bases). V was clipped by 6 bases and J by 1 base, with 12 bases between them. This CDR3 has 14 residues. Germline CDR1 MNHNS, CDR2 SASEGT. CDR3: CASSEIGGNTEAFF. The CDR3 DNA sequence: TGTGCCAGCAGCGAGATAGGGGGGAACACTGAAGCTTTCTTT.

The chain combines TRBV10-3 with TRBJ1-1, with 7 bases identical to TRBD1. Losses at the gene ends were 6 bases for V and 3 bases for J; bases not matched to a gene: 1. The CDR3 has 12 residues. The V gene's germline CDR1 is ENHRY and CDR2 SYGVKD. CDR3 amino acids: CAISQGDTEAFF. DNA for the CDR3: TGTGCCATCAGCCAGGGGGACACTGAAGCTTTCTTT.

The rearrangement uses TRBV5-1 and TRBJ2-1, with D maybe TRBD2 (6 bases). V shed 0 bases and J shed 3 bases, with 10 bases lying between them. The CDR3 is made up of 15 amino acids. Germline CDR1 and CDR2: SGHRS and YFSETQ. In DNA form, the CDR3 reads TGCGCCAGCAGCTTGGGTACTAGCAGCTACAATGAGCAGTTCTTC. Protein sequence: CASSLGTSSYNEQFF.

The J gene is TRBJ1-2, the V gene TRBV4-1, with 7 bases lining up with TRBD1. CDR1 is MGHRA and CDR2 is YSYEKL in the germline V gene. CDR3 length equals 15 residues. J gave up 5 bases and V 1 base, and 7 bases lay outside the gene matches. CDR3 residues: CASSQATGEAYGYTF. CDR3 nucleotides: TGCGCCAGCAGCCAAGCAACAGGGGAGGCGTATGGCTACACCTTC.